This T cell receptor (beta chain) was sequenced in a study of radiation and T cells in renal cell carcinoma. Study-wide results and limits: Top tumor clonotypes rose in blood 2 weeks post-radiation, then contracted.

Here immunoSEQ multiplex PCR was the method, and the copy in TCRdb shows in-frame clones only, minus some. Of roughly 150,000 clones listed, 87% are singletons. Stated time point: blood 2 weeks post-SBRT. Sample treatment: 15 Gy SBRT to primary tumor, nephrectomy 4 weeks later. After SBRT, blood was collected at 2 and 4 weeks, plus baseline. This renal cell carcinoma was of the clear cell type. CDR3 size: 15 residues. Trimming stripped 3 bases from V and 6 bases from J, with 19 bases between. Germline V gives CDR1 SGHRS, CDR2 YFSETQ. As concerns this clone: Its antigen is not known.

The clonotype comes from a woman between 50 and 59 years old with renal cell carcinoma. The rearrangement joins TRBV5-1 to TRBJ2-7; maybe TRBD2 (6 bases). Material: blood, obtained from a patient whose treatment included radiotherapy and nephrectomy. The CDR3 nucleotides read TGCGCCAGCAGCTCGGAGGGAGGTTCGGTCGGCGAGCAGTACTTC. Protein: CASSSEGGSVGEQYF.